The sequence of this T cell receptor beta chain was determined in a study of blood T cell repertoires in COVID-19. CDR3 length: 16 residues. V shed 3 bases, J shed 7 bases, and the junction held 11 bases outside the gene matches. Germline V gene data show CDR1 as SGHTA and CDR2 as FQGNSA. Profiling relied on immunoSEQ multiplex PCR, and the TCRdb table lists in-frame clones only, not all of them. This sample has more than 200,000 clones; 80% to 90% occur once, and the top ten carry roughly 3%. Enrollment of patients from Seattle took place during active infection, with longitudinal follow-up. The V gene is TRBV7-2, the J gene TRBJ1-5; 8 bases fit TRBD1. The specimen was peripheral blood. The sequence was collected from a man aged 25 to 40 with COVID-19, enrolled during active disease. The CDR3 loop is CASSLSSGQGGQPQHF. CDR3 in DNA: TGTGCCAGCAGCTTGTCTTCCGGACAGGGAGGACAGCCCCAGCATTTT.